These 6 T cell receptor beta chains were sequenced from one sample in a study of shared clonotypes between healthy human individuals. TCRdb's table, derived via immunoSEQ multiplex PCR, lists solely in-frame clones and lacks some. This sample has around 370,000 clones; 96% occur once, and the top ten carry about 0.32%. Sample: memory CD8+ T cells sorted from blood. The subset denotes: CD45RO+ cells pooled with CCR7-negative TemRA cells. The receptors shown here come from a young man in good health.

The gene calls are TRBV18 and TRBJ2-4; D gene uncertain. The ends were cut back, 3 bases at V and 6 bases at J, with 9 bases in the middle. The CDR3 sequence is 13 residues long. The germline gives CDR1 KGHSH, CDR2 LQKENI. The CDR3 reads CASSPPTPNIQYF. The CDR3 coding sequence is TGTGCCAGCTCACCCCCGACCCCAAACATTCAGTACTTC.

This chain uses TRBV10-3 with TRBJ1-1; D remains unclear. Germline V lookup: CDR1 ENHRY, CDR2 SYGVKD. The CDR3 runs to 16 residues. Trimming stripped 7 bases from V and 1 base from J, with 19 bases between. This CDR3 reads CAINRSGGKQNTEAFF. CDR3 bases: TGTGCCATCAATCGGTCCGGCGGCAAACAGAACACTGAAGCTTTCTTT.

V gene TRBV30 combines with J gene TRBJ2-1; tentatively, D is TRBD2 (6 bases). The V and J ends lost 2 bases and 0 bases respectively, with 17 bases between them. The CDR3 spans 17 residues. The germline gives CDR1 GTSNPN, CDR2 SVGIG (reference sequence). CDR3 in amino acids: CAWSLGAGLRSYNEQFF. CDR3 in DNA: TGTGCCTGGAGTTTAGGGGCGGGATTGCGCTCCTACAATGAGCAGTTCTTC.

The genes are TRBV19 and TRBJ2-7, with D possibly TRBD1 on 6 matching bases. Germline assignment: CDR1 LNHDA and CDR2 SQIVND (reference sequence). CDR3 size: 13 residues. V lost 4 bases and J 5 bases, leaving 12 bases between the germline ends. The CDR3 protein is CASSSRGYNEQYF. The CDR3, as DNA: TGTGCCAGTAGTAGTAGGGGGTACAACGAGCAGTACTTC. Drawing the rest from reference TRBV19 and TRBJ2-7, the complete variable domain is DGGITQSPKYLFRKEGQNVTLSCEQNLNHDAMYWYRQDPGQGLRLIYYSQIVNDFQKGDIAEGYSVSREKKESFPLTVTSAQKNPTAFYLCASSSRGYNEQYFGPGTRLTVT.

The chain has TRBV30 and TRBJ2-1; 12 bases fit TRBD2. Unmatched junction bases numbered 3, after V lost 2 bases and J lost 4 bases. The CDR3 length is 15 residues. From germline, CDR1 is GTSNPN and CDR2 SVGIG (reference sequence). The CDR3 bases are TGTGCCTGGAGTCGTGGACTAGCGGGATACAATGAGCAGTTCTTC. Its protein is CAWSRGLAGYNEQFF.

Here the CDR3 reads CASSRGQGNNEQFF. CDR3 sequence (DNA): TGTGCCAGCAGTCGCGGACAGGGAAACAATGAGCAGTTCTTC. The chain has TRBV2 and TRBJ2-1, with 8 bases aligning to TRBD1. The V gene end was trimmed by 5 bases and the J gene end by 5 bases; junction bases not matched to a gene: 5. The CDR3 length is 14 residues. The germline gives CDR1 SNHLY, CDR2 FYNNEI.